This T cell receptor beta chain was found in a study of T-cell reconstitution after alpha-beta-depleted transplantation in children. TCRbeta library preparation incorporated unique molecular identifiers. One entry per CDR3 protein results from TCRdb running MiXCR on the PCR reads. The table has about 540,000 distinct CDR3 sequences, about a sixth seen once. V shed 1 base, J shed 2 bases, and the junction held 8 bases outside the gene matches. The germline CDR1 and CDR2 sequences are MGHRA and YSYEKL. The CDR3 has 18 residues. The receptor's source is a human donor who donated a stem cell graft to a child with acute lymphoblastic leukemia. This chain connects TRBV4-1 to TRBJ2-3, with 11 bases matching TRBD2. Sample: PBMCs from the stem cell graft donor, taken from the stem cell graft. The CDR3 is CASSQAQGTSGDTDTQYF. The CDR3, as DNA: TGCGCCAGCAGCCAAGCCCAGGGGACTAGCGGCGACACAGATACGCAGTATTTT.